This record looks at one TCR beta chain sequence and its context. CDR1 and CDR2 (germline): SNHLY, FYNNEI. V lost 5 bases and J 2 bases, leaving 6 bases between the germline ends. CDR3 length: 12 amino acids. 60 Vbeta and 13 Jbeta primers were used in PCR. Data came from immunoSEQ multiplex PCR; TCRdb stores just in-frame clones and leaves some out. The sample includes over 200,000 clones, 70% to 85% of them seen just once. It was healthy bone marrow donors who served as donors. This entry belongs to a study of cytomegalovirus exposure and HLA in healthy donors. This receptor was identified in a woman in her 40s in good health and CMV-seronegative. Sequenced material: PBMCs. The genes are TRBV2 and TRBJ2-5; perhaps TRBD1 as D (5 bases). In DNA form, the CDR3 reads TGTGCCAGCAGTCAGGGACAAGAGACCCAGTACTTC. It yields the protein CASSQGQETQYF.